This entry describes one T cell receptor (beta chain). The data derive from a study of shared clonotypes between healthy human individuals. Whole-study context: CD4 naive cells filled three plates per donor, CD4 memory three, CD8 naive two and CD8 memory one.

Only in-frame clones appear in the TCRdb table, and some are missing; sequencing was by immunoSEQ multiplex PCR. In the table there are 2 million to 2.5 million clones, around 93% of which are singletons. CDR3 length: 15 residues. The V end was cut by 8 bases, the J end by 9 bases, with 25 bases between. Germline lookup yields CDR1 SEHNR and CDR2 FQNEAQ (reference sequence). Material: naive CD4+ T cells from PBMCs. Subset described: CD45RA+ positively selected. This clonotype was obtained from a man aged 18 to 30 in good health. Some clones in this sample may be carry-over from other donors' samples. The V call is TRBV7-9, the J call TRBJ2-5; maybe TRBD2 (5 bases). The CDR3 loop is CASFPGGQPGGPQYF. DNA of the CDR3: TGTGCCAGCTTCCCTGGTGGCCAACCCGGAGGACCCCAGTACTTC.